The T cell receptor (beta chain) under discussion was sequenced for a study of shared clonotypes between healthy human individuals. Overall study context: Aged 18 to 49, the donors were a couple of women and a few men. Used for every donor were three CD4 naive, three CD4 memory, two CD8 naive and one CD8 memory plate.

General study points: Naive subsets, compared against memory subsets, generally had larger estimated richness values.

Per germline, CDR1 SGHNT and CDR2 YYREEE (reference sequence). Trimming took 10 bases from V and 10 from J; bases not matched to a gene: 11. The CDR3 runs 12 residues. Comments on this clone: The antigen is undetermined.

The protocol was immunoSEQ multiplex PCR, while the TCRdb copy is restricted to in-frame clones and leaves out a portion. The data show millions of clones, over 90% seen once. The origin of this receptor is a man between 18 and 35 years old in good health. Some clones in this sample may be carry-over from other donors' samples. The sample taken for sequencing was naive CD4+ T cells from PBMCs. Subset of the sample: CD45RA+ positively selected. The J gene is TRBJ1-1, the V gene TRBV5-4, with 9 bases lining up with TRBD1. CDR3 nucleotide sequence: TGTGCCTCCACACTACAGGGGGCGCGAGCTTTCTTT. This sequence encodes CASTLQGARAFF.